This T cell receptor beta chain derives from a study of T cell clonality in common variable immunodeficiency. Study-wide findings and caveats: CVID subjects had higher TCRbeta clonality than healthy controls, most marked in about a third.

Only in-frame clones appear in the TCRdb table, and some are missing; sequencing was by immunoSEQ multiplex PCR. The sample counts some 53,000 clones, none seen once; the ten largest own less than 4%. Most patients and controls had Caucasian heritage. Ten or more counts support this clone. Its antigen is unidentified. Source material: peripheral blood mononuclear cells. The sequence came from a person aged 18 to 70 in good health.

The CDR3: CASSPRLSNPPYEQYF. CDR3 bases read: TGCGCCAGCAGCCCAAGGCTCTCCAACCCCCCCTACGAG. The chain uses TRBV5-1 and TRBJ2-7; unclear D gene. The sequence runs out 3 residues before the end of the CDR3; the remainder is reconstructed from the germline J gene. CDR1 SGHRS and CDR2 YFSETQ come from the germline V gene. Trimming removed 4 bases from V and 2 bases from J, with 19 bases in between. The CDR3 is 16 residues long.